This T cell receptor (beta chain) was sequenced during a study of molecular identifiers for immune sequencing clone quantification (dated by TCRdb to the late 2010s). Context from the whole study: For a replicate experiment, the RNA from either about 20,000 or 100,000 naive CD8 T cells was divided into five aliquots, and four of those aliquots went on to sequencing. This methods study benchmarked molecular-identifier clustering-based TCR repertoire sequencing (MIDCIRS) and TCR RNA copy counting, using CD8 T cells to do so.

The germline V gene encodes CDR1 SQVTM and CDR2 ANQGSEA. Including cysteine and phenylalanine, the CDR3 has 14 amino acids. The DNA shown is the 42-base CDR3, in frame from base 1. V loses 2 bases of germline sequence and J loses 4 bases, and the interval between the two ends is 12 bases. This clonotype was seen many times. The specificity of this receptor is unknown. The input lacks base qualities; no much larger clone sits a single base away. What the research found in general, with its limitations: Naive libraries contained spiked-in Jurkat TCR RNA (approximately nine copies' worth), which is not part of the donor repertoire. In CMV-specific effector cells, over 98% of molecules were held by clones above 20 RNA copies, whereas under 1% of molecules were held by such clones in naive cells. The sizes of highly expanded clones could end up underestimated when identical TCR molecules share a barcode. When barcode sub-clustering was left out, chimeric consensus sequences inflated TCR diversity, with chimeras reaching as high as 47%. Spiked-in Jurkat TCR RNA equal to a single cell's worth was reported to be detectable even within 1,200,000 naive CD8 T cells. Modeling gave 3 to 3.5 recovered TCR RNA copies per cell versus around 10 by digital PCR, implying around 30% capture efficiency.

Libraries of naive CD8 T cells were built from about 20,000 to 1,000,000 sorted cells, with 10%, 30% or 50% of the purified RNA used. Naive CD8 T cells were FACS-sorted as CD8+CD4-CCR7+CD45RA+ on a BD FACSAria II into RLT Plus buffer. To test detection sensitivity, Jurkat RNA equal to around 10 TCR copies was added to samples of roughly 19,000-1,100,000 naive CD8 T cells. CD8 T cells were enriched with RosetteSep CD8+ T Cell Enrichment Cocktail and Ficoll-Paque, followed by ACK red cell lysis. The method behind the library was PCR. Sequencer: NextSeq 500. Bulk TCR libraries were generated as previously described, with the TCR primers listed in Table S5 used. The Qiagen AllPrep DNA/RNA kit was used to purify total RNA. Before any analysis, reads coming from multiple sequencing runs of the same library were combined into one pool. The authors processed their data as follows. Reads were retained only if the reads had an exact TCR constant sequence, and the retained reads were trimmed to 150 nt and grouped according to their 12-nt molecular barcodes. Reads in each barcode group were sub-clustered using a 15% Levenshtein threshold, and a quality-weighted consensus sequence was built for each RNA molecule. Non-functional sequences were excluded, and lower-count sequences lying one edit away from another sequence were also excluded. On the basis of fitting two negative binomial distributions, barcode sub-clusters with fewer than 20% of the maximum read count were discarded. The public sequencing data were trimmed at Q25 with fastp and processed into clonotypes with MiXCR by TCRdb, which kept only in-frame beta chains. Each record represents a unique CDR3 protein, reported with the most common genes and DNA among its rows. V and J calls and clone size were set by TCRdb, not the authors. Here the sample has roughly 320,000 distinct CDR3 sequences; about a quarter occur a single time. The ten largest account for 0.74% of the sample.

Recombination connected TRBV29-1 to TRBJ1-3, and the D gene may be TRBD1, 5 bases matching. The sequencing sample was made of naive CD8+ T cells from blood, with Jurkat cell RNA spiked in. The sample's cell subset or site label is to be understood as: FACS-sorted CD8+CD4-CCR7+CD45RA+ naive T cells. The sequence was obtained from a human donor in good health. Some libraries in this study had Jurkat cell RNA spiked in. The nucleotide sequence reads as follows: TGCAGCGTTGAATCCTGGGACGGAGGAAACACCATATATTTT. It encodes CSVESWDGGNTIYF.